Described below is a single T cell receptor (beta chain) sequence and its context. The CDR3 totals 15 residues. The germline gives CDR1 SGHTA, CDR2 FQGNSA. After removal of 3 bases from V and 0 bases from J, the junction contained 4 bases not matched to a gene. The entry originates in a study of blood T cell repertoires in COVID-19. Study in general: Donors in the United States, Italy and Spain gave samples during acute or convalescent COVID-19. Sources were T cells, B-cell-depleted T cells, or PBMCs; the material itself was cDNA or gDNA.

In the original analysis: Amplification of reference gene primers provided the estimated nucleated cell counts. Profiled with immunoSEQ multiplex PCR; TCRdb holds only in-frame clones, not every one. V, J and clone size derive from that table, while D and trimming were established from the DNA sequence. The repertoire holds 65,000 to 90,000 clones, with 80% to 90% as singletons. The sequencing input was peripheral blood. This clonotype was sampled from a woman of 80 years or more with active or convalescent COVID-19. The chain is built from TRBV7-2 and TRBJ1-1; 7 positions match TRBD1. The CDR3 sequence: CASSLRGQVNTEAFF. In DNA, the CDR3 is TGTGCCAGCAGCTTGCGAGGACAGGTGAACACTGAAGCTTTCTTT.